This TCR beta chain originates from a study of blood T cell repertoires in COVID-19. Study at large: Samples taken during acute and convalescent COVID-19 were collected in the United States, Italy and Spain. Sources were T cells, B-cell-depleted T cells, or PBMCs; the material itself was cDNA or gDNA.

The germline gives CDR1 LGHNA, CDR2 YSLEER. Trimming cost V 1 base and J 2 bases; bases outside gene matches: 6. The CDR3 covers 16 residues. This clone was seen only a few times. TCRdb's table, derived via immunoSEQ multiplex PCR, lists solely in-frame clones and lacks some. The sample contains 85,000 to 95,000 clones, less than 80% of which appear only once. This clonotype was sampled from a woman older than 75 with acute or convalescent COVID-19. The rearrangement uses TRBV4-3 and TRBJ1-1, with 8 nucleotides matching TRBD1. The specimen was peripheral blood. The CDR3 spells CASSQGLTGGNTEAFF. The CDR3 region has the DNA TGCGCCAGCAGCCAAGGCCTAACAGGGGGTAACACTGAAGCTTTCTTT.